The subject of this entry is one T cell receptor (beta chain). These data originate in a study of blood T cell repertoires in COVID-19. Study information: PBMCs, B-cell-depleted T cells, or T cells were the source of the cDNA or gDNA that made up the material.

CDR1 is KGHDR and CDR2 is SFDVKD in the germline V gene. V dropped 0 bases and J dropped 12 bases, with 17 bases sitting between them. The CDR3 runs to 15 residues. Clones were read by immunoSEQ multiplex PCR, and TCRdb kept only the in-frame ones, dropping some. The sample lists more than 150,000 clones, approximately 80% seen once, with around an eighth in the top ten. This receptor was identified in a man aged 45 to 65 who had recovered from COVID-19. Sequencing was performed on peripheral blood. This sequence joins TRBV24-1 and TRBJ2-1; TRBD2 is a possible D gene (6 bases). CDR3 in amino acids: CATSDLAGPLDGQFF. The CDR3 region has the DNA TGTGCCACCAGTGATTTGGCGGGACCCCTAGATGGGCAGTTCTTC.